Below, 13 T cell receptor beta chains from the same sample are listed, as sequenced in a study of identical twins. MiXCR, applied by TCRdb to the 5' RACE reads, yields one record per CDR3 protein. The sample records approximately 590,000 distinct CDR3 sequences, 9.6% being singletons. These data were also filed under a second study, of yellow fever vaccine responses in identical twins.

The sequencing input was PBMCs. These receptors were obtained from a woman aged 18-29 years in good health.

This clonotype has ten or more counts. The chain carries TRBV5-1 and TRBJ2-1; D is perhaps TRBD1 or TRBD2 (6 bases each). This CDR3 has 13 amino acids. Trimming took off 5 bases at V and 8 bases at J, with 14 bases between the two ends. Germline V gene sequence: CDR1 SGHRS, CDR2 YFSETQ. The CDR3 coding sequence is TGCGCCAGCAGTACACTAAGGGGGGATGAGCAGTTCTTC. Translated, it gives CASSTLRGDEQFF.

This clonotype was seen more than once but under ten times. This chain's CDR3 is CASSRVTGDEQYF. For the CDR3, the DNA is TGTGCCAGCAGTCGCGTAACAGGGGACGAGCAGTACTTC. The chain employs TRBV28 and TRBJ2-7, with 7 bases lining up with TRBD1. The CDR3 sequence is 13 residues long. V trimming: 5 bases; J trimming: 5 bases; junction bases outside the gene matches: 6. Germline CDR1 is MDHEN and CDR2 is SYDVKM.

The chain is built from TRBV9 and TRBJ2-2; TRBD2 aligns across 12 bases. The CDR3 runs 17 residues. Per the germline V gene, CDR1 is SGDLS and CDR2 is YYNGEE. Unmatched junction bases numbered 6, after V lost 0 bases and J lost 6 bases. The CDR3 spells CASSVGLAGAPAGELFF. The CDR3 DNA is TGTGCCAGCAGCGTAGGACTAGCGGGGGCCCCCGCCGGGGAGCTGTTTTTT.

This clonotype was seen many times. The V gene is TRBV29-1, the J gene TRBJ2-3, with D hard to call. Germline assignment: CDR1 SQVTM and CDR2 ANQGSEA. V lost 8 bases and J lost 0, with 15 bases in between. The CDR3 consists of 14 residues. As DNA, the CDR3 is TGCAGCCACGACATTGGTCGGAGCACAGATACGCAGTATTTT. Its translation: CSHDIGRSTDTQYF.

The rearrangement links TRBV4-2 to TRBJ2-3; D remains unclear. Per germline, CDR1 LGHNA and CDR2 YNFKEQ. Trimming cost V 2 bases and J 0 bases, with 18 bases left between them. The CDR3 runs to 18 residues. The CDR3 sequence: CASSQRKLRPDSTDTQYF. Written as DNA, the CDR3 is TGTGCCAGCAGCCAAAGGAAACTCCGCCCGGATAGCACAGATACGCAGTATTTT.

This clonotype was recorded many times. The V gene is TRBV7-2, the J gene TRBJ2-7, with D perhaps matching TRBD2 (5 bases). V was cut by 5 bases and J by 2 bases, with 13 bases left in between. The CDR3 is made up of 14 amino acids. Germline-derived CDR1 and CDR2 are SGHTA and FQGNSA. The CDR3 bases are TGTGCCAGCAGCCAAACGGCGGGTCCCTACGAGCAGTACTTC. Translated, it gives CASSQTAGPYEQYF.

This clonotype came up a few times. This chain uses TRBV20-1 with TRBJ2-3; D possibly corresponds to TRBD2 (6 bases). The CDR3 covers 15 residues. CDR1 and CDR2 from the germline V gene are DFQATT and SNEGSKA (reference sequence). V was trimmed by 5 bases and J by 3 bases, leaving 18 bases between them. The DNA of the CDR3 is TGCAGTGCTCTCGGGACCACTAGCAGGACAGATACGCAGTATTTT. This codes for CSALGTTSRTDTQYF.

This clonotype was seen more than once but under ten times. V usage is TRBV19 and J usage is TRBJ2-1; the match to TRBD2 covers 10 bases. Germline CDR1 and CDR2: LNHDA and SQIVND (reference sequence). The V and J ends lost 2 bases and 7 bases, in that order; junction bases with no gene match: 8. This CDR3 has 16 residues. CDR3 residues: CASSIFSGGARNEQFF. The CDR3 region has the DNA TGTGCCAGTAGTATATTCAGCGGGGGGGCCAGGAATGAGCAGTTCTTC.

This clonotype occurred a few times. The chain has TRBV29-1 and TRBJ2-2, with TRBD2 as a possible D gene (6 bases). The CDR3 has 14 residues. The V and J ends lost 7 bases and 2 bases respectively, with 14 bases between them. Germline lookup yields CDR1 SQVTM and CDR2 ANQGSEA. The CDR3 reads CSATGTYNTGELFF. CDR3 coding DNA: TGCAGCGCAACCGGGACTTATAACACCGGGGAGCTGTTTTTT.

The chain's CDR3 is CASRGDRGTNTEAFF. CDR3 bases: TGTGCCAGCAGGGGGGACAGGGGGACGAACACTGAAGCTTTCTTT. V is TRBV6-1 and J is TRBJ1-1, with TRBD1 matching 11 bases. The CDR3 has 15 residues. CDR1 and CDR2 (germline): MNHNS, SASEGT. V dropped 6 bases and J dropped 1; count of bases not matched to a gene: 4.

This clonotype appeared many times. The chain has TRBV11-1 and TRBJ2-7; 12 bases agree with TRBD2. V lost 5 bases to trimming and J lost 2 bases; unmatched junction nucleotides: 13. The CDR3 sequence is 18 residues long. Per the germline V gene, CDR1 is SGHAT and CDR2 is FQDESV (reference sequence). CDR3 loop: CASSEGLAGGITTYEQYF. The DNA for the CDR3 is TGTGCCAGCAGCGAGGGACTAGCGGGTGGGATCACTACCTACGAGCAGTACTTC.

This clonotype was picked up many times. The rearrangement links TRBV4-2 to TRBJ2-1, with TRBD2 matching over 9 bases. Germline lookup yields CDR1 LGHNA and CDR2 YNFKEQ. This CDR3 comprises 18 residues. V lost 3 bases and J lost 0; bases outside the gene matches: 9. The CDR3 sequence: CASSHEASGASSYNEQFF. For the CDR3, the DNA is TGTGCCAGCAGCCATGAGGCTAGCGGGGCGAGCTCCTACAATGAGCAGTTCTTC.

At least ten counts were recorded for this clonotype. The chain uses TRBV6-2 or TRBV6-3 and TRBJ2-7; D is ambiguous. Germline V gene data show CDR1 as MNHEY and CDR2 as SVGEGT. The CDR3 is 15 amino acids. Trimming took 0 bases from V and 3 from J, leaving 12 bases between them. CDR3 DNA: TGTGCCAGCAGTTACTCGAATGCAGGTGGCTACGAGCAGTACTTC. Its protein is CASSYSNAGGYEQYF.